This TCR beta chain comes out of a study of blood T cell repertoires in COVID-19. Across the study: From the United States, Italy and Spain came samples of acute and convalescent COVID-19. Sources were T cells, B-cell-depleted T cells, or PBMCs; the material itself was cDNA or gDNA.

The authors' processing: It was from reference gene primer amplification that nucleated cell counts were estimated. Measured with immunoSEQ multiplex PCR; TCRdb has only the in-frame clones, and not every one. Clone size and V and J calls were adopted from that table, with D and trimming inferred from the DNA. Of some 96,000 clones listed, more than 65% are singletons. The CDR3 extends over 15 amino acids. In germline, CDR1 is MDHEN, CDR2 SYDVKM. Trimming pared 5 bases from V and 5 bases from J, leaving 17 bases between. The chain carries TRBV28 and TRBJ2-3; D might be TRBD2 (6 bases). Sequencing was done on a sample of peripheral blood. This TCR came from an older man with active or convalescent COVID-19. The CDR3 nucleotides are TGTGCCAGCAGTCCCCCGGGACTCTTGGGAGATACGCAGTATTTT. It translates to CASSPPGLLGDTQYF. The variable domain in full, with the rest retrieved from reference TRBV28 and TRBJ2-3, is DVKVTQSSRYLVKRTGEKVFLECVQDMDHENMFWYRQDPGLGLRLIYFSYDVKMKEKGDIPEGYSVSREKKERFSLILESASTNQTSMYLCASSPPGLLGDTQYFGPGTRLTVL.